Reported below is one T cell receptor (beta chain). The CDR3 length is 13 residues. The germline V gene encodes CDR1 SGDLS and CDR2 YYNGEE. Deletions cut 2 bases from V and 2 bases from J, with 7 bases between. The sample belongs to a study of blood T cell repertoires in COVID-19. Whole-study context: T cells, B-cell-depleted T cells, or PBMCs supplied cDNA or gDNA.

The authors' processing: Using reference gene primer amplification, nucleated cell counts were estimated. Method: immunoSEQ multiplex PCR; TCRdb's copy keeps in-frame clones and lacks some. V and J calls and clone size come straight from that table; D and trimming were deduced from the DNA. Of 250,000 to 300,000 clones in the sample, roughly 93% were seen once. Participant age was about 18 to 100 years, and participants resided in approximately 24 US areas. This chain uses TRBV9 with TRBJ1-2; D possibly corresponds to TRBD1 (6 bases). Sequencing input: PBMCs or T cells enriched from blood (not recorded which). This clonotype was obtained from a middle-aged woman with acute COVID-19. The CDR3 here is CASSVGQNYGYTF. The CDR3 region has the DNA TGTGCCAGCAGCGTGGGACAAAACTATGGCTACACCTTC.